This T cell receptor beta chain was retrieved from a study of regulatory T cells in long-lasting Graves disease. This clonotype has a handful of counts. The antigen is unknown. Germline-derived CDR1 and CDR2 are LNHDA and SQIVND (reference sequence). J gave up 3 bases and V 6 bases, and 12 bases lay outside the gene matches. The CDR3 has 18 amino acids. CDR3 regions were amplified by Arm-PCR using iRepertoire HTBI primers to build TCR beta libraries. TCRdb itself ran the multiplex PCR reads through MiXCR, one entry per CDR3 protein. The sample contains around 420,000 distinct CDR3 sequences, 15% to 18% of which appear only once. Whole-study results and caveats: It was possible that the small sample size reduced accuracy.

Time point in this sample: newly diagnosed GD, antithyroid drugs for less than 3 months. Generation of the TCR library employed RNA extracted from PBMCs. This TCR came from a female donor with Graves disease. Material: peripheral blood mononuclear cells (PBMCs), obtained at new diagnosis, from a patient treated with antithyroid drugs. V and J are TRBV19 and TRBJ2-2; 11 nucleotides align to TRBD1. The CDR3 DNA is TGTGCCAGTAGCGGCCCGGGACAGGGGGTATCGGACACCGGGGAGCTGTTTTTT. Translating gives CASSGPGQGVSDTGELFF.